This T cell receptor (beta chain) was recorded in a study of breast tumors, draining lymph nodes, adjacent tissues. Samples came from axillary lymph nodes draining the breast cancer. Trimming took 4 bases from V and 0 from J, leaving 13 bases between them. Germline V gene lookup returns CDR1 MGHRA and CDR2 YSYEKL. The CDR3 length is 17 residues. One entry per CDR3 protein, called by TCRdb with MiXCR from the multiplex PCR reads. The table lists around 170,000 distinct CDR3 sequences, 30% to 35% of them singletons. The rearrangement uses TRBV4-1 and TRBJ1-6; D gene uncertain. Sequencing input: axillary lymph node tissue. This receptor was taken from a female donor with breast cancer. Some clones in this sample may be carry-over from other donors' samples. The CDR3: CASSREAGSSYNSPLHF. The DNA for the CDR3 is TGCGCCAGCAGCCGAGAGGCAGGAAGCTCCTATAATTCACCCCTCCACTTT.